The 29 T cell receptor beta chains below all came from one sample that was sequenced in a study of response to subunit inactivated influenza vaccine. TCRdb re-called the RT-PCR reads through MiXCR, storing one row per CDR3 protein. The table records under 750,000 distinct CDR3 sequences, 10% to 15% of them present only once. The sequencing used PBMCs from blood, collected on the day of vaccination. All receptors derive from a middle-aged man who received an inactivated influenza vaccine.

V and J are TRBV6-5 and TRBJ2-7; TRBD1 might be the D (6 bases). V was pared by 4 bases and J by 2 bases, with 12 bases between. The CDR3 sequence is 14 residues long. Germline CDR1 MNHEY, CDR2 SVGAGI. The CDR3 bases are TGTGCCAGCAGTTCGGGACAACCACCCTACGAGCAGTACTTC. Translation gives CASSSGQPPYEQYF.

The rearrangement uses TRBV28 and TRBJ2-7; TRBD2 agrees at 10 bases. From germline, CDR1 is MDHEN and CDR2 SYDVKM. This CDR3 is built from 15 residues. J was trimmed by 1 base and V by 6 bases; bases with no gene match: 6. The CDR3 region has the DNA TGTGCCAGCAGGTGGACTAGCGGAGCTTCCTACGAGCAGTACTTC. Its protein product is CASRWTSGASYEQYF. Drawing the rest from reference TRBV28 and TRBJ2-7, the complete variable domain is DVKVTQSSRYLVKRTGEKVFLECVQDMDHENMFWYRQDPGLGLRLIYFSYDVKMKEKGDIPEGYSVSREKKERFSLILESASTNQTSMYLCASRWTSGASYEQYFGPGTRLTVT.

This clonotype appeared many times. The CDR3 bases are TGCGCCAGCAGCCAAGATTTTGCAGGTGAAGAGACCCAGTACTTC. Its translation is CASSQDFAGEETQYF. V usage is TRBV4-3 and J usage is TRBJ2-5, with unresolved D. Trimming removed 0 bases from V and 3 bases from J, with 11 bases in between. Germline assignment: CDR1 LGHNA and CDR2 YSLEER. CDR3 length: 15 residues.

A few counts support this clonotype. This chain links TRBV5-1 with TRBJ1-1; no definite D call. The ends were cut back, 0 bases at V and 4 bases at J, with 13 bases in the middle. CDR1 SGHRS and CDR2 YFSETQ come from the germline V gene. The CDR3 runs to 15 residues. CDR3 bases: TGCGCCAGCAGCTTGGAAGGACCGCTGGGCACTGAAGCTTTCTTT. Protein sequence: CASSLEGPLGTEAFF.

In its sample, this clonotype was seen many times. V and J are TRBV20-1 and TRBJ2-1; TRBD2 matches 9 bases. CDR1 and CDR2 (germline): DFQATT, SNEGSKA (reference sequence). J gave up 3 bases and V 1 base, and 4 bases lay outside the gene matches. The CDR3 contains 15 residues. The CDR3 nucleotides read TGCAGTGCTAGAGGGGGGACTAGCTTCTACAATGAGCAGTTCTTC. The encoded protein is CSARGGTSFYNEQFF.

This clonotype was detected many times. This rearrangement joins TRBV7-2 to TRBJ2-3; tentative D call: TRBD2 (5 bases). This CDR3 contains 15 residues. Per the germline V gene, CDR1 is SGHTA and CDR2 is FQGNSA. Trimming removed 5 bases from V and 0 bases from J, with 12 bases in between. The CDR3 spells CASSPQWTSTDTQYF. As DNA, the CDR3 is TGTGCCAGCAGCCCTCAATGGACTAGCACAGATACGCAGTATTTT.

The gene calls are TRBV6-1 and TRBJ2-1; perhaps D is TRBD1 or TRBD2 (6 bases each). Per the germline V gene, CDR1 is MNHNS and CDR2 is SASEGT. Trimming stripped 6 bases from V and 4 bases from J, with 13 bases between. CDR3 length: 14 amino acids. The CDR3 nucleotides are TGTGCCAGCAGAGGAGGGACACCTTACAATGAGCAGTTCTTC. Amino acids: CASRGGTPYNEQFF.

The CDR3 DNA sequence: TGCGCCAGCAGCACTGGGACCCAACCGCGGGAAAAACTGTTTTTT. Translation: CASSTGTQPREKLFF. The V gene is TRBV5-1, the J gene TRBJ1-4, with D perhaps TRBD1 (5 bases). This CDR3 spans 15 amino acids. From germline, CDR1 is SGHRS and CDR2 YFSETQ. V lost 4 bases, J lost 8 bases, and 18 bases lay in between.

This clonotype occurred many times. The V and J genes are TRBV5-6 and TRBJ2-1; D is unresolved. This CDR3 comprises 14 residues. The V and J ends lost 1 base and 0 bases respectively, with 5 bases between them. Germline loops: CDR1 SGHDT, CDR2 YYEEEE. The CDR3 bases are TGTGCCAGCAGCTTGTTCGGCTCCTACAATGAGCAGTTCTTC. Residues: CASSLFGSYNEQFF.

This clonotype has a count of ten or more. The rearrangement uses TRBV12-3 or TRBV12-4 and TRBJ2-5; TRBD1 matches at 8 bases. The trim removed 2 bases at V and 1 base at J, leaving 6 bases unmatched. CDR3 length: 16 amino acids. This CDR3 is CASSLWLGTGQETQYF. CDR3 DNA: TGTGCCAGCAGTTTATGGCTGGGGACAGGCCAAGAGACCCAGTACTTC.

This clonotype showed up many times. V gene TRBV7-2 combines with J gene TRBJ2-1; weak D call: TRBD2 (5 bases). CDR1 SGHTA and CDR2 FQGNSA come from the germline V gene. Trimming removed 5 bases from V and 8 bases from J, with 19 bases in between. CDR3 length: 15 amino acids. CDR3 in DNA: TGTGCCAGCAGCCAAAAGGGCCCGACCGGGGATGAGCAGTTCTTC. It encodes CASSQKGPTGDEQFF.

This clonotype was observed many times. This chain links TRBV5-1 with TRBJ2-6, with D maybe TRBD1 (5 bases). V was clipped by 0 bases and J by 0 bases, with 10 bases between them. The CDR3 is 17 amino acids. CDR1 and CDR2 from the germline V gene are SGHRS and YFSETQ. The CDR3 sequence is CASSLGTFLSGANVLTF. For the CDR3, the DNA is TGCGCCAGCAGCTTGGGGACATTCCTCTCTGGGGCCAACGTCCTGACTTTC.

This clonotype has more than one count but fewer than ten. V is TRBV7-2 and J is TRBJ1-6; 7 nucleotides line up with TRBD1. Germline trimming cut 1 base from V and 6 bases from J; bases unmatched to any gene: 6. Germline V gene lookup returns CDR1 SGHTA and CDR2 FQGNSA. The CDR3 is 16 amino acids. The CDR3 DNA follows: TGTGCCAGCAGCTTAGAAGGGGGCGCTTTTAATTCACCCCTCCACTTT. Amino acids: CASSLEGGAFNSPLHF.

This clonotype was detected a few times. The chain carries TRBV9 and TRBJ2-5, with 7 nucleotides matching TRBD2. Germline CDR1 and CDR2: SGDLS and YYNGEE. Germline trimming cut 4 bases from V and 0 bases from J; bases unmatched to any gene: 9. CDR3 length equals 16 residues. Here the CDR3 reads CASSPRLAQDQETQYF. DNA of the CDR3: TGTGCCAGCAGCCCTCGACTAGCCCAAGACCAAGAGACCCAGTACTTC.

This clonotype was counted at least ten times. The chain links TRBV29-1 to TRBJ1-2, with 9 bases aligning to TRBD1. The CDR3 is 13 residues long. Trimming took 7 bases from V and 4 from J; bases not matched to a gene: 7. CDR1 is SQVTM, CDR2 ANQGSEA, per germline. The CDR3 coding sequence is TGCAGCGCCGAGGGACAGGGACGCTATGGCTACACCTTC. Protein sequence: CSAEGQGRYGYTF.

The rearrangement links TRBV7-3 to TRBJ2-5, with 7 bases fitting TRBD1. The germline gives CDR1 SGHTA, CDR2 FQGTGA. Germline trimming cut 1 base from V and 5 bases from J; bases unmatched to any gene: 7. This CDR3 has 15 amino acids. The CDR3 reads CASSLSGTAHETQYF. The CDR3 DNA reads as TGTGCCAGCAGCTTAAGTGGGACAGCACACGAGACCCAGTACTTC.

The chain couples TRBV5-1 to TRBJ2-3, with TRBD2 matching over 12 bases. Trimming at V came to 0 bases and at J to 7 bases, leaving 6 bases not matched to a gene. CDR1 SGHRS and CDR2 YFSETQ come from the germline V gene. The CDR3 runs to 16 residues. The CDR3 nucleotides are TGCGCCAGCAGCTTGGAGCCTAGCGGGGGGGCGTATACGCAGTATTTT. Amino acid sequence: CASSLEPSGGAYTQYF.

The table lists this clonotype with many counts. The chain carries TRBV29-1 and TRBJ2-5; no reliable D call. Germline lookup yields CDR1 SQVTM and CDR2 ANQGSEA. This CDR3 spans 10 amino acids. The germline V and J ends were trimmed by 6 bases and 2 bases, with 4 bases remaining between them. Here the CDR3 DNA reads TGCAGCGTCCGACAAGAGACCCAGTACTTC. Amino acids: CSVRQETQYF.

The V and J genes are TRBV4-3 and TRBJ1-5, with D possibly TRBD1 on 6 matching bases. In germline, CDR1 is LGHNA, CDR2 YSLEER. The CDR3 runs 17 residues. V was shortened by 0 bases and J by 2 bases, with 14 bases between the two germline ends. The CDR3 loop is CASSQDLRDIGNQPQHF. CDR3 sequence (DNA): TGCGCCAGCAGCCAAGATCTCAGGGACATCGGCAATCAGCCCCAGCATTTT.

The CDR3 DNA reads as TGTGCCATCAGTACAGGGACTAGCGGGAGAGGAAATACGCAGTATTTT. Its protein product is CAISTGTSGRGNTQYF. The chain joins TRBV10-3 to TRBJ2-3, with 14 bases that match TRBD2. This CDR3 contains 16 residues. With 5 bases clipped from V and 7 bases from J, the junction kept 8 bases outside the gene matches. Germline CDR1 is ENHRY and CDR2 is SYGVKD.

V usage is TRBV20-1 and J usage is TRBJ2-1; 8 bases fit TRBD2. CDR1 is DFQATT, CDR2 SNEGSKA, per germline (reference sequence). V shed 6 bases, J shed 0 bases, and the junction held 10 bases outside the gene matches. The CDR3 length is 16 residues. CDR3 DNA sequence: TGCAGTGCCGAACCCTTAGCGGGAAGCTCCTACAATGAGCAGTTCTTC. Residues: CSAEPLAGSSYNEQFF.

This clonotype was seen a handful of times. V gene TRBV28 combines with J gene TRBJ2-2; D not resolved. CDR1 and CDR2 from the germline V gene are MDHEN and SYDVKM. Trimming cost V 3 bases and J 3 bases, with 17 bases left between them. The CDR3 contains 17 residues. The CDR3: CASSFALGQAYTGELFF. Here the CDR3 DNA reads TGTGCCAGCAGTTTTGCCCTAGGGCAAGCCTACACCGGGGAGCTGTTTTTT. Combining the CDR3 with reference TRBV28 and TRBJ2-2 gives the whole variable domain DVKVTQSSRYLVKRTGEKVFLECVQDMDHENMFWYRQDPGLGLRLIYFSYDVKMKEKGDIPEGYSVSREKKERFSLILESASTNQTSMYLCASSFALGQAYTGELFFGEGSRLTVL.

This clonotype has ten or more counts. The chain uses TRBV12-3 or TRBV12-4 and TRBJ2-1; D is possibly TRBD1 (6 bases). The V end was cut by 9 bases, the J end by 2 bases, with 17 bases between. The CDR3 totals 15 residues. This CDR3 reads CASTTGFIPYNEQFF. CDR3 DNA: TGTGCCAGTACAACAGGGTTTATCCCCTACAATGAGCAGTTCTTC.

This clonotype was observed a few times. The chain links TRBV2 to TRBJ2-2, with 11 bases fitting TRBD1. This CDR3 contains 17 residues. The junction had 5 bases not matched to a gene; V was cut back by 5 bases and J by 0 bases. The V gene's germline CDR1 is SNHLY and CDR2 FYNNEI. DNA of the CDR3: TGTGCCAGCAGTCACCCGGGACAGGGGGCGAACACCGGGGAGCTGTTTTTT. It encodes CASSHPGQGANTGELFF. Filled out from reference TRBV2 and TRBJ2-2, the complete variable domain reads EPEVTQTPSHQVTQMGQEVILRCVPISNHLYFYWYRQILGQKVEFLVSFYNNEISEKSEIFDDQFSVERPDGSNFTLKIRSTKLEDSAMYFCASSHPGQGANTGELFFGEGSRLTVL.

Remarks on this clonotype: One end of the junction fails to match germline, which may point to a read error. This chain links TRBV4-1 with TRBJ1-5; D is perhaps TRBD1 (6 bases). CDR1 is MGHRA, CDR2 YSYEKL, per germline. The CDR3 runs to 16 residues. CDR3 sequence: CASTQEEQGSNQPQHF. CDR3 in DNA: TGCGCCAGCACCCAAGAGGAACAGGGTAGCAATCAGCCCCAGCATTTT.

The chain carries TRBV12-3 or TRBV12-4 and TRBJ2-5; a weak D match, TRBD2 (6 bases). The CDR3 spans 18 residues. Between the trimmed V and J ends, which lost 4 bases and 0 bases, there was a span of 21 bases. The CDR3 loop reads CASSSTGASDLYQETQYF. The CDR3 nucleotides read TGTGCCAGCAGTTCCACCGGGGCTAGCGACTTGTACCAAGAGACCCAGTACTTC.

This clonotype was found a few times. The chain links TRBV5-1 to TRBJ2-3; no clear D. Germline loops: CDR1 SGHRS, CDR2 YFSETQ. The CDR3 extends over 13 amino acids. V lost 3 bases and J 0 bases, leaving 5 bases between the germline ends. This chain's CDR3 is CASSYTSTDTQYF. The CDR3 DNA reads TGCGCCAGCAGCTACACCAGCACAGATACGCAGTATTTT. Based on the CDR3 plus reference TRBV5-1 and TRBJ2-3, the full variable domain is KAGVTQTPRYLIKTRGQQVTLSCSPISGHRSVSWYQQTPGQGLQFLFEYFSETQRNKGNFPGRFSGRQFSNSRSEMNVSTLELGDSALYLCASSYTSTDTQYFGPGTRLTVL.

This clonotype has only a few counts. This chain connects TRBV14 to TRBJ1-2; weak D call: TRBD1 (5 bases). The CDR3 covers 13 residues. The germline V gene has CDR1 SGHDN and CDR2 FVKESK. The ends were cut back, 2 bases at V and 9 bases at J, with 13 bases in the middle. The CDR3 coding sequence is TGTGCCAGCAGCCAACAGGGACCCCAAAGCTACACCTTC. Protein product: CASSQQGPQSYTF.

As DNA, the CDR3 is TGCGCCAGCAGCCAAGAGGGTAGGACAGCCTCCTATGGCTACACCTTC. Translated: CASSQEGRTASYGYTF. The chain recombines TRBV4-1 with TRBJ1-2, with TRBD1 as a possible D gene (6 bases). The germline V and J ends were trimmed by 0 bases and 4 bases, with 15 bases remaining between them. Looked up from germline, CDR1 is MGHRA and CDR2 is YSYEKL. The CDR3 has 16 residues.